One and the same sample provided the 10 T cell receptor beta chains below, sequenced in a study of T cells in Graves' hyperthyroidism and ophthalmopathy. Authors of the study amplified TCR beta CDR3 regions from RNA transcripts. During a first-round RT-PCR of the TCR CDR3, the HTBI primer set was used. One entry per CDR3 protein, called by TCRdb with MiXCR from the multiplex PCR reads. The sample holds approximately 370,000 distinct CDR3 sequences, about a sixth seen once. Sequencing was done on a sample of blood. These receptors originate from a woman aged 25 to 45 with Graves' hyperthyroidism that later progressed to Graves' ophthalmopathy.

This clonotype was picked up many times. The CDR3 DNA sequence: TGTGCCAGCAGTCTGGCCGGGCTAGCGGGGGGAGTCTCCTACAATGAGCAGTTCTTC. This encodes CASSLAGLAGGVSYNEQFF. The rearrangement links TRBV28 to TRBJ2-1; 11 nucleotides align to TRBD2. V was clipped by 5 bases and J by 0 bases; unmatched bases: 12. Per the germline V gene, CDR1 is MDHEN and CDR2 is SYDVKM. The CDR3 is made up of 19 amino acids.

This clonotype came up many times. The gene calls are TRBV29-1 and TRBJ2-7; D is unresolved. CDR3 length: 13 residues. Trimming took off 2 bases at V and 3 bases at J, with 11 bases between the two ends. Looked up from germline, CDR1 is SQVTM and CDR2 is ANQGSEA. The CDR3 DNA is TGCAGCGTTGAATCTGCCCCCGACTACGAGCAGTACTTC. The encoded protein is CSVESAPDYEQYF.

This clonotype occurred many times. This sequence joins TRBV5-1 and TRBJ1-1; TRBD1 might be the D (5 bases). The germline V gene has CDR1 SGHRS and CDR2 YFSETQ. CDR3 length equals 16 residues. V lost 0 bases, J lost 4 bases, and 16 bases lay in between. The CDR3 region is CASSLVGPGLGTEAFF. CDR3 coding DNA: TGCGCCAGCAGCTTGGTTGGCCCAGGGCTGGGCACTGAAGCTTTCTTT.

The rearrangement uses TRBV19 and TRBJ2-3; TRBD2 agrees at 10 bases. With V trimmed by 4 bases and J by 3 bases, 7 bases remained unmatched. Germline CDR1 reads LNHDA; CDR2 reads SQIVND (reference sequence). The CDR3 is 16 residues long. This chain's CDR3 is CASSTQLAGSTDTQYF. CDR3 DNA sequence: TGTGCCAGTAGTACTCAACTAGCGGGGTCAACAGATACGCAGTATTTT. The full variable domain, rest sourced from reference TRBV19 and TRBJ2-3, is DGGITQSPKYLFRKEGQNVTLSCEQNLNHDAMYWYRQDPGQGLRLIYYSQIVNDFQKGDIAEGYSVSREKKESFPLTVTSAQKNPTAFYLCASSTQLAGSTDTQYFGPGTRLTVL.

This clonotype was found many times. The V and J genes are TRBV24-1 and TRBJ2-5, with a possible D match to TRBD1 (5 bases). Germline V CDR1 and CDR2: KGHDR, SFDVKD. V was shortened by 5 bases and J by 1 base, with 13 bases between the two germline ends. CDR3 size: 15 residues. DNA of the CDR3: TGTGCCACCAGTGCCCGACAGACTTTCCAAGAGACCCAGTACTTC. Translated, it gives CATSARQTFQETQYF.

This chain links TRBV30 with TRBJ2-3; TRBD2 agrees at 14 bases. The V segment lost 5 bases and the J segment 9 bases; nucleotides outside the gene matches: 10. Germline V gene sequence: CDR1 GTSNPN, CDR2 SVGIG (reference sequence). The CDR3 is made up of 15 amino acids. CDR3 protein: CAWRAGTSGRKTQYF. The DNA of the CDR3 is TGTGCCTGGCGCGCCGGGACTAGCGGGAGAAAAACGCAGTATTTT.

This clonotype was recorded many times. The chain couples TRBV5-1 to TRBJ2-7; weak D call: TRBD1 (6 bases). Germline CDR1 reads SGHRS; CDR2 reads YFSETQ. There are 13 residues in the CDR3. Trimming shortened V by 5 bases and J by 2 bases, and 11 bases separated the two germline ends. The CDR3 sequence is CASRRTGTYEQYF. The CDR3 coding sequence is TGCGCCAGCAGGAGAACAGGGACCTACGAGCAGTACTTC.

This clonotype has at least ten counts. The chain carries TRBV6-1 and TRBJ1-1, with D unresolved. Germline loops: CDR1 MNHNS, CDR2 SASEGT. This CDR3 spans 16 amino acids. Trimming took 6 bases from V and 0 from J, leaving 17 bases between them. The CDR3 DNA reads TGTGCCAGCAGGAGAAATGGCGCTGGCATGAACACTGAAGCTTTCTTT. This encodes CASRRNGAGMNTEAFF.

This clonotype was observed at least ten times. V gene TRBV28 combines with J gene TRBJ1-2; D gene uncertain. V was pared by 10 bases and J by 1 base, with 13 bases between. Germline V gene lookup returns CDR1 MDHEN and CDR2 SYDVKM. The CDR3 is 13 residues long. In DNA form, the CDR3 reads TGTGCCATCTATTCCCCGGGTAACTATGGCTACACCTTC. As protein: CAIYSPGNYGYTF.

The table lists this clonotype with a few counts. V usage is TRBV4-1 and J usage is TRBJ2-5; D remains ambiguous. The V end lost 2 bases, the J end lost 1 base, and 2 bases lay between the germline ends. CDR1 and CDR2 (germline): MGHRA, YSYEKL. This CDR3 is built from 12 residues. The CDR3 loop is CASSQPQETQYF. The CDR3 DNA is TGCGCCAGCAGCCAACCCCAAGAGACCCAGTACTTC.